The clone carrying this TCR beta chain was seen a handful of times. Its antigen is not known. The CDR3 covers 16 residues. Germline CDR1 reads SGHNT; CDR2 reads YYREEE (reference sequence). V dropped 4 bases and J dropped 5 bases, with 18 bases sitting between them. These data belong to a study of T cell repertoires in cytomegalovirus infection. Study background: Public TCR beta signatures were indicative of both CMV infection and a matching HLA type.

MiXCR, run by TCRdb on the reads, gives a single entry per CDR3 protein. In the table there are roughly 100,000 distinct CDR3 sequences, roughly 40% of which are singletons. The sequencing used CD8+ T cells from cultured PBMCs, collected from culture after CMV antigen stimulation. This clonotype originated in a human donor in good health (CMV status not recorded). Some clones in this sample may be carry-over from other donors' samples. This rearrangement joins TRBV5-4 to TRBJ2-2, with D maybe TRBD2 (6 bases). CDR3 DNA: TGTGCCAGCAGCCCGATGGGACTCCCGGGGACCGGGGAGCTGTTTTTT. The encoded protein is CASSPMGLPGTGELFF.